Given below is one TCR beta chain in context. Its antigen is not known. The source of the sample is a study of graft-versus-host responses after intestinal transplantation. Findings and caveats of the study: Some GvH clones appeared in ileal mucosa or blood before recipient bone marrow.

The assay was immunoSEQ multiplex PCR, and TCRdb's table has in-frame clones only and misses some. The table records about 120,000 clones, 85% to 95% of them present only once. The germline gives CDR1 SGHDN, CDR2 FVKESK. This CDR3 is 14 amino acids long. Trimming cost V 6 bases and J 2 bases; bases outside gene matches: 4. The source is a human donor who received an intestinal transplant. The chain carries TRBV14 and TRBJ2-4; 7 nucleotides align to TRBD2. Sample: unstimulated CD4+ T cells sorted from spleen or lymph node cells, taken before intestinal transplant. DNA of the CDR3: TGTGCCAGCAGTACGGGGGGATCCAAAAACATTCAGTACTTC. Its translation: CASSTGGSKNIQYF.